This record concerns one T cell receptor (beta chain) sequence. Its antigen is unidentified. The protocol was immunoSEQ multiplex PCR, while the TCRdb copy is restricted to in-frame clones and leaves out a portion. The sample holds 90,000 to 130,000 clones; nearly 90% are singletons and the top ten take about 3.3%. The sample belongs to a study of T cell responses to AZD1222 COVID-19 vaccine. General study points: Repertoires were collected only later (after the peak T cell response had occurred).

V shed 1 base and J 3 bases; nucleotides not matched to a gene: 4. Germline-derived CDR1 and CDR2 are SGDLS and YYNGEE. The CDR3 is made up of 15 amino acids. The specimen comprised peripheral blood, sampled on day 0 of AZD1222 vaccination. The sequence derives from an adult in good health. The chain couples TRBV9 to TRBJ1-1; 9 bases agree with TRBD1. CDR3 loop: CASSVLTGGDTEAFF. CDR3 bases: TGTGCCAGCAGCGTACTGACAGGGGGGGACACTGAAGCTTTCTTT. Full variable domain (rest looked up from reference TRBV9 and TRBJ1-1): DSGVTQTPKHLITATGQRVTLRCSPRSGDLSVYWYQQSLDQGLQFLIQYYNGEERAKGNILERFSAQQFPDLHSELNLSSLELGDSALYFCASSVLTGGDTEAFFGQGTRLTVV.